This TCR beta chain emerged from a study of cytomegalovirus exposure and HLA in healthy donors. Study findings and constraints: Judged likely to be a sequencing artifact was a cluster of highly shared sequence variants. In a later analysis, donors in an Asian-associated ancestry cluster reportedly had fewer N-insertions in productive TCRs than the cohort mean. Later analysis identified 16,951 TCR beta sequences associated with HLA alleles, using a false discovery rate threshold of 0.05.

The CDR3 extends over 15 amino acids. The V segment lost 3 bases and the J segment 3 bases; nucleotides outside the gene matches: 7. Germline V gene sequence: CDR1 SQVTM, CDR2 ANQGSEA. A few counts support this clone. Its antigen is undetermined. The PCR made use of 60 Vbeta and 13 Jbeta primers. The method was immunoSEQ multiplex PCR; TCRdb's version includes in-frame clones alone and lacks a portion of them. The repertoire consists of approximately 150,000 clones, with about two thirds occurring once and the leading ten covering about 2.7%. The sample comprised PBMCs. The J gene is TRBJ1-4, the V gene TRBV29-1, with TRBD1 matching over 7 bases. This TCR was sampled from a woman under 40 in good health and CMV-seronegative. The CDR3 bases are TGCAGCGTTGACGCAGGGGGTAGTTCTAATGAAAAACTGTTTTTT. Translation: CSVDAGGSSNEKLFF.